This T cell receptor (beta chain) is drawn from a study of Ad26.COV2.S vaccination and SARS-CoV-2 variants. Whole-study context: Donor had been placed in the Ad26.COV2.S arm of the COV1001 trial. Intramuscularly, Ad26.COV2.S was given either once or twice, 56 days apart.

This clone turned up a few times. Assay used: immunoSEQ multiplex PCR; TCRdb lists only in-frame clones, some missing. The sample records about 680,000 clones, 80% to 90% being singletons. CDR1 and CDR2 from the germline V gene are KGHSH and LQKENI. The CDR3 consists of 14 residues. Trimming took 6 bases from V and 4 from J; bases not matched to a gene: 6. The treatment denotes: 15 to 20 received Ad26.COV2.S at low or high dose, single or two shots; five or six received placebo; per-sample allocation not given. Day 63 after the first vaccine or placebo injection was the time point for sampling. Immunization relied on an Ad26 vector, which expressed Wuhan-strain SARS-CoV-2 spike.

The chain employs TRBV18 and TRBJ1-5, with 7 nucleotides matching TRBD1. The source of this sequence is a person aged 18-65 years who received the Ad26.COV2.S COVID-19 vaccine or a placebo. Sequencing was performed on peripheral blood, taken in a trial of Ad26.COV2.S vaccine versus placebo. Written as DNA, the CDR3 is TGTGCCAGCTCCCAGGGACAGCTTAATCAGCCCCAGCATTTT. Translated, it gives CASSQGQLNQPQHF.